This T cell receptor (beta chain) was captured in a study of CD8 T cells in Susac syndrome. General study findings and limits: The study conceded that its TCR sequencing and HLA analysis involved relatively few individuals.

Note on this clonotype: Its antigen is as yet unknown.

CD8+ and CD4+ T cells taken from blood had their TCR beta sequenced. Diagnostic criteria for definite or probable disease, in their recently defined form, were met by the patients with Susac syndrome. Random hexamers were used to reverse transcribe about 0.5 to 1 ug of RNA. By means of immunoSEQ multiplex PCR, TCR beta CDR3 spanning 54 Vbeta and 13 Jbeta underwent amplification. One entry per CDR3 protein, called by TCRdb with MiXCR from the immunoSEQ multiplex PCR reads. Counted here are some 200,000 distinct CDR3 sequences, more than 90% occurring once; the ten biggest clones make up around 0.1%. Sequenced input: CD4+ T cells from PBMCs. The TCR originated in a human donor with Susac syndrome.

This CDR3 reads CASARRGGGYTF. The DNA of the CDR3 is TGTGCCTCAGCCCGACGGGGAGGTGGCTACACCTTC. The chain recombines TRBV30 with TRBJ1-2; no clear D. The V and J ends lost 7 bases and 7 bases respectively, with 16 bases between them. The CDR3 covers 12 residues. Germline V gene sequence: CDR1 GTSNPN, CDR2 SVGIG (reference sequence).